These T cell receptor beta chains were read from a single sample in a study of cytomegalovirus exposure and HLA in healthy donors. Produced via immunoSEQ multiplex PCR; TCRdb's table is partial and in-frame only. The table has about 140,000 clones, around 81% seen once; the top ten hold about 2.2%. The sample taken for sequencing was PBMCs. The receptors derive from a man aged 45-65 years in good health and CMV-seronegative. The CDR3 runs from the conserved cysteine through the conserved F or W. A D gene is named only where the DNA matches it firmly. Not every row has a clone size; where given, it reads once, few, many or a size class.

V gene	D gene	J gene	clone size	CDR3 DNA	CDR3 protein
TRBV19	TRBD1	TRBJ1-5	-	TGTGCCAGTAGAGCTATTCCGGGACAGGGAATGAACAATCAGCCCCAGCATTTT	CASRAIPGQGMNNQPQHF
TRBV5-6	-	TRBJ2-7	-	TGTGCCAGCAGCACCCTTAAGACAGGCTACTACGAGCAGTACTTC	CASSTLKTGYYEQYF
TRBV6-1	-	TRBJ2-2	once	TGTGCCAGCAGTGGTCAATCCTCGGGGACCGGGGAGCTGTTTTTT	CASSGQSSGTGELFF
TRBV30	TRBD1	TRBJ1-4	-	TGTGCCTGGTCACTGGACAGGGTAAATGAAAAACTGTTTTTT	CAWSLDRVNEKLFF
TRBV18	TRBD1	TRBJ2-7	-	TGTGCCAGCTCTCCTGGACAGGATTCCGTTTTGTACTTC	CASSPGQDSVLYF
TRBV7-3	-	TRBJ2-5	-	TGTGCCAGCAGCTTAACGGGACAACAAGAGACCCAGTACTTC	CASSLTGQQETQYF
TRBV6-5	TRBD1	TRBJ2-5	-	TGTGCCAGCAGTTACATCGGCAGGGGGCGAGAGACCCAGTACTTC	CASSYIGRGRETQYF
TRBV7-8	-	TRBJ1-2	-	TGTGCCAGCAGCCCCGAGGCGCCTAACTATGGCTACACCTTC	CASSPEAPNYGYTF
TRBV7-2	-	TRBJ2-1	-	TGTGCCAGCAGCCCGGACACCCGCTCCTACAATGAGCAGTTCTTC	CASSPDTRSYNEQFF
TRBV11-2	TRBD2	TRBJ2-7	-	TGTGCCAGCAGCCTTATGACTAGCGGGCCAATCTACGAGCAGTACTTC	CASSLMTSGPIYEQYF
TRBV11-3	-	TRBJ2-5	-	TGTGCCAGCAGCTTAGGGGAGAAAGGGGAGACCCAGTACTTC	CASSLGEKGETQYF
TRBV9	TRBD1	TRBJ1-1	-	TGTGCCAGCAGCCCCTGGACAGGGGGATATACTGAAGCTTTCTTT	CASSPWTGGYTEAFF
TRBV6-5	TRBD1	TRBJ2-7	once	TGTGCCAGCAGTTCGACCCACAGGGGCCCCTACGAGCAGTACTTC	CASSSTHRGPYEQYF
TRBV19	-	TRBJ2-3	-	TGTGCCAGTAGTATCCAGGGTGCAGATACGCAGTATTTT	CASSIQGADTQYF
TRBV7-9	-	TRBJ1-4	few	TGTTCCAGCAGCTTAGTTATACAGGCAGTGACTGAAAAACTGTTTTTT	CSSSLVIQAVTEKLFF
TRBV6-4	-	TRBJ2-2	medium-sized	TGTGCCAGCAGTGACGGAAAGGAGGGGAACACCGGGGAGCTGTTTTTT	CASSDGKEGNTGELFF
TRBV7-9	TRBD1	TRBJ2-2	-	TGTGCCAGCAGCCCACGACAGGGGGCGCGTGACGGGGAGCTGTTTTTT	CASSPRQGARDGELFF
TRBV11-3	TRBD2	TRBJ2-7	-	TGTGCCAGCAGCTCCAGCGGGGGTAACTCCTACGAGCAGTACTTC	CASSSSGGNSYEQYF
TRBV5-1	-	TRBJ1-1	few	TGCGCCAGCAGCCCTAGGCCCCCTGAAGCTTTCTTT	CASSPRPPEAFF
TRBV19	TRBD1	TRBJ1-5	-	TGTGCCAGTAGTATAGCCCCCAGGACAGGGGGCAATCAGCCCCAGCATTTT	CASSIAPRTGGNQPQHF
TRBV7-9	-	TRBJ2-7	-	TGTTCCAGCAGCCCCAATTCCTGGGAGGCGTACTTC	CSSSPNSWEAYF
TRBV9	-	TRBJ2-1	-	TGTGCCAGCAGCGTAGGGTCGGAGAGCTCCTACAATGAGCAGTTCTTC	CASSVGSESSYNEQFF